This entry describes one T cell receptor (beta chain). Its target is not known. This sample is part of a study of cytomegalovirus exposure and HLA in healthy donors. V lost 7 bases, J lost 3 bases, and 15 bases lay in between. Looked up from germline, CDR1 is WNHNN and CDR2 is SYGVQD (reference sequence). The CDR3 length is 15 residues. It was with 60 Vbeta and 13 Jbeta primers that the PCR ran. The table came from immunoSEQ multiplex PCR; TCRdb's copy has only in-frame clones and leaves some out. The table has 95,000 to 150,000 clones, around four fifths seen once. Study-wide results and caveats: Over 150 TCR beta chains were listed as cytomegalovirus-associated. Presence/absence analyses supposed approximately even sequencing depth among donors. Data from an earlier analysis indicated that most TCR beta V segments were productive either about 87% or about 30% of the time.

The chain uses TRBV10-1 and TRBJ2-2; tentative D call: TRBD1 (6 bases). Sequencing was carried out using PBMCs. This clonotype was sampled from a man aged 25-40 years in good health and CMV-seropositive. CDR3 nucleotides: TGCGCCAGCACCGACGCCCAGGGGTACACCGGGGAGCTGTTTTTT. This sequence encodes CASTDAQGYTGELFF.